This is a list of T cell receptor beta chains from one sample in a study of T cell responses to AZD1222 COVID-19 vaccine. Assay used: immunoSEQ multiplex PCR; TCRdb lists only in-frame clones, some missing. There are 150,000 or so clones in the sample; just over 90% occur only once, and approximately 1.3% lies in the top ten. The input for sequencing was peripheral blood, taken 28 days after the second AZD1222 dose. The receptors stem from an adult who received the AZD1222 COVID-19 vaccine. Each CDR3 is given with its conserved first and last residue. The D gene is left open where the match is weak. Clone size is stated in some rows and not others, as once, few, many or a class when expanded.

DNA	CDR3	V	J	size	D
TGTGCCAGCAGAGGATGGGGGACAGATAATGAAAAACTGTTTTTT	CASRGWGTDNEKLFF	TRBV2	TRBJ1-4	-	TRBD1
TGCGCCAGCAGCCAAGGGGCTAGCGGGAGTGCAGATACGCAGTATTTT	CASSQGASGSADTQYF	TRBV4-1	TRBJ2-3	-	TRBD2
TGTGCCAGCAGCGGGATTAGCGGGGTCGATGAGCAGTTCTTC	CASSGISGVDEQFF	TRBV9	TRBJ2-1	-	TRBD2
TGTGCCAGCAGCCGACGGACCTCTCCGGCGGGCAATCAGCCCCAGCATTTT	CASSRRTSPAGNQPQHF	TRBV6-2/TRBV6-3	TRBJ1-5	-	-
TGTGCCATCAGTGAAGGTTCTCAGCCCCAGCATTTT	CAISEGSQPQHF	TRBV10-3	TRBJ1-5	-	-
TGCGCCAGCAGCCAAACTCTCCCCGGGGCTGGGAGCGGGGCTGAAGCTTTCTTT	CASSQTLPGAGSGAEAFF	TRBV4-1	TRBJ1-1	-	-
TGTGCCAGCAGTTTTCTGAACACTGAAGCTTTCTTT	CASSFLNTEAFF	TRBV27	TRBJ1-1	-	-
TGTGCCAGCAGCTTCTCAGGGGGTGGCTACACCTTC	CASSFSGGGYTF	TRBV7-9	TRBJ1-2	-	TRBD1
TGTGCCAGCTCACCCGGACAGGGGGCGAACACTGAAGCTTTCTTT	CASSPGQGANTEAFF	TRBV18	TRBJ1-1	-	TRBD1
TGTGCCAGCAGAGAAACCGGGACTGAGAACTACGAGCAGTACTTC	CASRETGTENYEQYF	TRBV7-2	TRBJ2-7	-	-
TGTGCCAGCAGCACTTATACAGGGATAAATGGCTACACCTTC	CASSTYTGINGYTF	TRBV5-8	TRBJ1-2	-	-
TGTGCCACCTACCCGGGACAGGGGGCGCCGGTACTCACAGATACGCAGTATTTT	CATYPGQGAPVLTDTQYF	TRBV19	TRBJ2-3	-	TRBD1
TGTGCCAGCAGTGAATACGGGGGGGCGCCTAGCCTAAGTGGTAGAGATGAGCAGTTCTTC	CASSEYGGAPSLSGRDEQFF	TRBV6-1	TRBJ2-1	once	TRBD2
TGTGCCACCAGTGATTTGTGGACTAGCGGTAGCACAGATACGCAGTATTTT	CATSDLWTSGSTDTQYF	TRBV24-1	TRBJ2-3	once	TRBD2
TGTGCCAGCAGTGACCAGGGGGCGCGTTGGGTTTACTATGGCTACACCTTC	CASSDQGARWVYYGYTF	TRBV6-4	TRBJ1-2	once	TRBD1
TGTGCCAGCAGCCCGGACCTCGCATCGGCGGATGAGCAGTTCTTC	CASSPDLASADEQFF	TRBV3-1/TRBV3-2	TRBJ2-1	-	-
TGTGCCAGCAGCGAGGACAGTTACTACAATGAGCAGTTCTTC	CASSEDSYYNEQFF	TRBV9	TRBJ2-1	few	-
TGCGCCAGCAGCCAAGCGGGACAGGGTGAAAAACTGTTTTTT	CASSQAGQGEKLFF	TRBV4-1	TRBJ1-4	-	TRBD1
TGTGCCAGCGAGGGTACTAGCTATACTGGGGAGCTGTTTTTT	CASEGTSYTGELFF	TRBV9	TRBJ2-2	-	-
TGTGCCAGCAGTGATTTAGTCTACAATGAGCAGTTCTTC	CASSDLVYNEQFF	TRBV2	TRBJ2-1	-	-
TGCAGCGTGGGGGGAAACACAGATACGCAGTATTTT	CSVGGNTDTQYF	TRBV29-1	TRBJ2-3	-	-
TGTGCCACCAGGACCGGGACCAACTATGGCTACACCTTC	CATRTGTNYGYTF	TRBV19	TRBJ1-2	once	-
TGCAGCGTTGAACCCCCCGGGACAATAAACACTGAAGCTTTCTTT	CSVEPPGTINTEAFF	TRBV29-1	TRBJ1-1	once	-
TGTGCCAGCACCTTTGAGGGCAGTGGCAATGAAAAACTGTTTTTT	CASTFEGSGNEKLFF	TRBV28	TRBJ1-4	-	-
TGCGCCAGCGGTGGTTTCCGGGGCTACACCTTC	CASGGFRGYTF	TRBV10-2	TRBJ1-2	few	-
TGTGCCAGTAGTACCCAGAAGGGGTACACTGAAGCTTTCTTT	CASSTQKGYTEAFF	TRBV19	TRBJ1-1	-	-